The clone carrying this TCR beta chain has only one observation. Its specificity is not known. Between the mid-2010s and the late 2010s, patients underwent resection in Japan or China. The data originate from a study of immune evolution from preneoplasia to lung adenocarcinoma. Notes on the study in general: Normal lung had highest clonality; later lesions appeared denser, more diverse.

Sequencing was performed with immunoSEQ multiplex PCR; in TCRdb, only in-frame clones are kept and a portion is missing. The table lists some 5,400 clones, 83% of them singletons. The sequenced sample was FFPE minimally invasive lung adenocarcinoma tissue. The TCR comes from a person between 60 and 79 years old with lung adenocarcinoma.

CDR3: CASSPTGVEQYF. CDR3 nucleotide sequence: TGTGCCAGCAGCCCGACAGGGGTCGAGCAGTACTTC. This sequence joins TRBV11-2 and TRBJ2-7, with 8 bases identical to TRBD1. Trimming took 5 bases from V and 6 from J; bases not matched to a gene: 3. Germline V CDR1 and CDR2: SGHAT, FQNNGV. The CDR3 covers 12 residues.